A selection of T cell receptor beta chains follows, all from one sample in a study of blood T cells in healthy people across ages. A single record per CDR3 protein comes from TCRdb applying MiXCR to the 5' RACE reads. The table has about 1.5 million distinct CDR3 sequences, approximately 42% seen once. Sequences were obtained from blood. The receptors here all came from a woman aged 18-29 years in good health. The conserved cysteine and the conserved F or W are not part of the CDR3 here. Clone sizes are given selectively: once, few, many, or a class where the clone is expanded.

cdr3_aa: ASSSPRSTGGAETQY; j_call: TRBJ2-5; v_call: TRBV5-5; clone_size: few
cdr3_aa: SARPQGSGYTDTQY; j_call: TRBJ2-3; v_call: TRBV20-1; clone_size: -
cdr3_aa: ASSVGQESSYNEQF; j_call: TRBJ2-1; v_call: TRBV5-1; clone_size: -
cdr3_aa: ASSSGQGENEQF; j_call: TRBJ2-1; v_call: TRBV5-1; clone_size: few
cdr3_aa: ASSPGPDTHTDTQY; j_call: TRBJ2-3; v_call: TRBV6-5; clone_size: -
cdr3_aa: ASSLGRVEDTEAF; j_call: TRBJ1-1; v_call: TRBV5-1; clone_size: few
cdr3_aa: ASSFGQADEQF; j_call: TRBJ2-1; v_call: TRBV5-1; clone_size: -
cdr3_aa: ASSVLGLRTQY; j_call: TRBJ2-5; v_call: TRBV7-2; clone_size: many
cdr3_aa: ASSVLAGFGEQF; j_call: TRBJ2-1; v_call: TRBV9; clone_size: few
cdr3_aa: ASRTPLTDTQY; j_call: TRBJ2-3; v_call: TRBV2; clone_size: -
cdr3_aa: ASSPLPSASYEQY; j_call: TRBJ2-7; v_call: TRBV11-2; clone_size: few
cdr3_aa: ASGTASGSSYEQY; j_call: TRBJ2-7; v_call: TRBV27; clone_size: -
cdr3_aa: ASSPFASTDTQY; j_call: TRBJ2-3; v_call: TRBV6-5; clone_size: few
cdr3_aa: ASSALPDLAGGQF; j_call: TRBJ2-1; v_call: TRBV9; clone_size: -
cdr3_aa: ASSSGPRGMNTEAF; j_call: TRBJ1-1; v_call: TRBV7-3; clone_size: few
cdr3_aa: SGNGGASTDTQY; j_call: TRBJ2-3; v_call: TRBV20-1; clone_size: -
cdr3_aa: ASSVDYYSYEQY; j_call: TRBJ2-7; v_call: TRBV6-6; clone_size: -
cdr3_aa: ASSGGTSGLTDTQY; j_call: TRBJ2-3; v_call: TRBV11-2; clone_size: many
cdr3_aa: SARKGQGAYEQY; j_call: TRBJ2-7; v_call: TRBV20-1; clone_size: -
cdr3_aa: SGPPEGSGLQETQY; j_call: TRBJ2-5; v_call: TRBV20-1; clone_size: few
cdr3_aa: ASSLGRSNPYEQY; j_call: -; v_call: TRBV11-1; clone_size: once
cdr3_aa: ASSEGDRNEKLF; j_call: TRBJ1-4; v_call: TRBV6-1; clone_size: few
cdr3_aa: ASSPTGQGEF; j_call: TRBJ2-1; v_call: TRBV7-9; clone_size: -
cdr3_aa: ASSYSHLLAAGELF; j_call: TRBJ2-2; v_call: TRBV6-2/TRBV6-3; clone_size: -
cdr3_aa: ASSPSTGPRTDTQY; j_call: TRBJ2-3; v_call: TRBV2; clone_size: few
cdr3_aa: ASGLGAEGPDTQY; j_call: TRBJ2-3; v_call: TRBV12-5; clone_size: -
cdr3_aa: SARYAGDNEQY; j_call: TRBJ2-7; v_call: TRBV20-1; clone_size: few
cdr3_aa: ASSLLGQGSNQPQH; j_call: TRBJ1-5; v_call: TRBV28; clone_size: -
cdr3_aa: ASSPLQGVIRYEQY; j_call: TRBJ2-7; v_call: TRBV28; clone_size: few
cdr3_aa: ASSTTTSGSNYGYT; j_call: TRBJ1-2; v_call: TRBV12-3/TRBV12-4; clone_size: -
cdr3_aa: ASSQPGTGTNEQF; j_call: TRBJ2-1; v_call: TRBV3-1; clone_size: -
cdr3_aa: ASSLMPGHLYEQY; j_call: TRBJ2-7; v_call: TRBV5-5; clone_size: -
cdr3_aa: SAPTPQGRSYEQY; j_call: TRBJ2-7; v_call: TRBV20-1; clone_size: -
cdr3_aa: ASSQGPDQPQH; j_call: TRBJ1-5; v_call: TRBV4-1; clone_size: few
cdr3_aa: ASSLGGTGNSNQPLH; j_call: TRBJ1-5; v_call: TRBV5-1; clone_size: -
cdr3_aa: ASSLGGFTDTQY; j_call: TRBJ2-3; v_call: TRBV5-1; clone_size: many
cdr3_aa: ASSLGDIQY; j_call: TRBJ2-4; v_call: TRBV13; clone_size: many
cdr3_aa: ASSPGAGGLYNEQF; j_call: TRBJ2-1; v_call: TRBV3-1; clone_size: few
cdr3_aa: ASREGTGPLGELF; j_call: TRBJ2-2; v_call: TRBV9; clone_size: -
cdr3_aa: ASSLMKGEPQH; j_call: TRBJ1-5; v_call: TRBV7-2; clone_size: -
cdr3_aa: ASSDSRGMETQY; j_call: -; v_call: TRBV7-2; clone_size: -
cdr3_aa: ASSPHRVNNEQF; j_call: TRBJ2-1; v_call: TRBV7-2; clone_size: many
cdr3_aa: SAPGDTNTGELF; j_call: TRBJ2-2; v_call: TRBV20-1; clone_size: -
cdr3_aa: ASSMPMNTEAF; j_call: TRBJ1-1; v_call: TRBV7-9; clone_size: -
cdr3_aa: ASSVPLRSYNGSPLH; j_call: TRBJ1-6; v_call: TRBV10-2; clone_size: -
cdr3_aa: ASSPRSGSGQGTQY; j_call: TRBJ2-5; v_call: TRBV7-7; clone_size: once
cdr3_aa: ASSFVGTTDTQY; j_call: TRBJ2-3; v_call: TRBV28; clone_size: -
cdr3_aa: ARARDNYGYT; j_call: TRBJ1-2; v_call: TRBV10-3; clone_size: few
cdr3_aa: SVELGSTDTQY; j_call: TRBJ2-3; v_call: TRBV29-1; clone_size: many
cdr3_aa: SALIGRVPYNQQF; j_call: TRBJ2-1; v_call: TRBV29-1; clone_size: -
cdr3_aa: SLGRDERETQY; j_call: -; v_call: TRBV20-1; clone_size: -
cdr3_aa: ASSLWTSGGAPDTQY; j_call: TRBJ2-3; v_call: TRBV28; clone_size: -
cdr3_aa: ASSQVWGYQETQY; j_call: TRBJ2-5; v_call: TRBV3-1; clone_size: few
cdr3_aa: ASSTDRYGYT; j_call: TRBJ1-2; v_call: TRBV28; clone_size: -
cdr3_aa: ASNVVGTLAYEQY; j_call: TRBJ2-7; v_call: TRBV9; clone_size: many